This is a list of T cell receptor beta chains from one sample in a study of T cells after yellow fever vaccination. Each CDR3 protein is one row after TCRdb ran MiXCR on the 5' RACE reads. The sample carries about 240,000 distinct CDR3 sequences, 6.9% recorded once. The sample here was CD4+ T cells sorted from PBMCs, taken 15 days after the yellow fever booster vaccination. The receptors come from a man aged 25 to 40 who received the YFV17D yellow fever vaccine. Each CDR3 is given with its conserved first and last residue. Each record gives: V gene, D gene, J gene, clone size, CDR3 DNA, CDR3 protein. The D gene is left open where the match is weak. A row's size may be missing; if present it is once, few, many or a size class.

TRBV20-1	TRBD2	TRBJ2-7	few	TGCAGTGCTAGAGATCTAGCGGGAGTCCCCTACGAGCAGTACTTC	CSARDLAGVPYEQYF
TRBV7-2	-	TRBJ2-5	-	TGTGCCAGCAGCCCAGGACCAAGCCAAGAGACCCAGTACTTC	CASSPGPSQETQYF
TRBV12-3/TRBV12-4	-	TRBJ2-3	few	TGTGCCAGCAGTTTAATCAACCCTTCATATACGCAGTATTTT	CASSLINPSYTQYF
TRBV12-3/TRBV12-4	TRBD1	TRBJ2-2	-	TGTGCCAGCAGTTTCCGGGACAGTACCGGGGAGCTGTTTTTT	CASSFRDSTGELFF
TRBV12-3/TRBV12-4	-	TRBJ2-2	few	TGTGCCAGCATCGAAGGGGCCCCCGGCACCGGGGAGCTGTTTTTT	CASIEGAPGTGELFF
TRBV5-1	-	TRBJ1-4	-	TGCGCCAGCAGCTTGGTTGGCCAAAGCGAAAAACTGTTTTTT	CASSLVGQSEKLFF
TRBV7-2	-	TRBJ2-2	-	TGTGCCAGCAGGACAACCCCCGGGGAGCTGTTTTTT	CASRTTPGELFF
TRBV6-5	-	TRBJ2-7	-	TGTGCCAGCAGTTACGGGGGGCACTCTGGGGAGCAGTACTTC	CASSYGGHSGEQYF
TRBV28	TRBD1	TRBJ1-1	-	TGTGCCAGCAGTAGAGGGACAGGGGGCTTCAGCACTGAAGCTTTCTTT	CASSRGTGGFSTEAFF
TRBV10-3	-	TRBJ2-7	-	TGTGCCATCAGTGGAGGTCCCTACGAGCAGTACTTC	CAISGGPYEQYF
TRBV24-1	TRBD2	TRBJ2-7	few	TGTGCCACCAGTGCCACGACTAGCGGAGATCCGGGAAATCCCTACGAGCAGTACTTC	CATSATTSGDPGNPYEQYF
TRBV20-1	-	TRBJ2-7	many	TGCAGTGCTAGAGATACGCTCCGCTACGAGCAGTACTTC	CSARDTLRYEQYF
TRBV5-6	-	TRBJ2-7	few	TGTGCCAGCAGCGGGTCGTTGTACGAGCAGTACTTC	CASSGSLYEQYF
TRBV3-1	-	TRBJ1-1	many	TGTGCCAGCAGCCAACCGGGCCCGGGGACTGAAGCTTTCTTT	CASSQPGPGTEAFF
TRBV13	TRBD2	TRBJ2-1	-	TGTGCCAGCAGCCCGGGACTAGCGGGATTATATGAGCAGTTCTTC	CASSPGLAGLYEQFF
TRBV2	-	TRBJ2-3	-	TGTGCCAGCAGTATCAGGGGTGGCACAGATACGCAGTATTTT	CASSIRGGTDTQYF
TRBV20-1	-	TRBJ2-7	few	TGCAGTGCTAGCACCTGGGACAACTCCTACGAGCAGTACTTC	CSASTWDNSYEQYF
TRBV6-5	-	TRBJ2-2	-	TGTGCCAGCAGTTACTCCCCTACTAGGGGGGAGCTGTTTTTT	CASSYSPTRGELFF
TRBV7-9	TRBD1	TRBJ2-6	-	TGTGCCATCGAGCAGGGGGCTGGGGCCAACGTCCTGACTTTC	CAIEQGAGANVLTF
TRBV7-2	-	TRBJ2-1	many	TGTGCCAGCAGCTTTCTAGCCTCCTACAATGAGCAGTTCTTC	CASSFLASYNEQFF
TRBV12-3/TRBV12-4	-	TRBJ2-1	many	TGTGCCAGCAGAGCGACCGGGGCGAACAATGAGCAGTTCTTC	CASRATGANNEQFF
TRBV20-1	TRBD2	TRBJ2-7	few	TGCAGTGCTAGAGCTCCTAGCGGGAATTACGAGCAGTACTTC	CSARAPSGNYEQYF
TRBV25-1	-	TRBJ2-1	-	TGTGCCAGCTCCCAATTATACAATGAGCAGTTCTTC	CASSQLYNEQFF
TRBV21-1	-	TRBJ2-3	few	TGTGCCAGCAGCAAACCCCACCCGACATTTAGCAGCAGATCCACAGATACGCAGTATTTT	CASSKPHPTFSSRSTDTQYF
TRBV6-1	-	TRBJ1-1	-	TGTGCCAGCTTCCCTTTAGGGGGATCGAACACTGAAGCTTTCTTT	CASFPLGGSNTEAFF
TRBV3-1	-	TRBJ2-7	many	TGTGCCAGCAGCTTGCCGGCCGGACACGAGCAGTACTTC	CASSLPAGHEQYF
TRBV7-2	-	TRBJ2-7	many	TGTGCCAGCAGCTTAGAAGGGACATACCAGTACGAGCAGTACTTC	CASSLEGTYQYEQYF
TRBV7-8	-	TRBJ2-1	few	TGTGCCAGCAGCTTTAACTCCTTAATGTACAATGAGCAGTTCTTC	CASSFNSLMYNEQFF
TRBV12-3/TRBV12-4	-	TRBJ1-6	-	TGTGCCAGCAGTTCCCTTTCAGGGACACGGCGGGCGCCCCTCCACTTT	CASSSLSGTRRAPLHF
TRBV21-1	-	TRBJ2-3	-	TGTGATATCTCGGCACCAGATACGCAGTATTTT	CDISAPDTQYF
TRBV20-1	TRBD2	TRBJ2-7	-	TGCAGTGCCATAGCGGGAGGTCCAATTACCGAGCAGTACTTC	CSAIAGGPITEQYF
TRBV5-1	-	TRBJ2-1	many	TGCGCCAGCAGCCCGGTGGGAGAGGCGTACAATGAGCAGTTCTTC	CASSPVGEAYNEQFF
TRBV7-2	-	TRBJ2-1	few	TGTGCCAGCAGCTTAGGGGGGGTCGGAGGCTACAATGAGCAGTTCTTC	CASSLGGVGGYNEQFF
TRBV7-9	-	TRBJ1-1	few	TGTGCCAGCAGCTTCGAGTACACTGAAGCTTTCTTT	CASSFEYTEAFF
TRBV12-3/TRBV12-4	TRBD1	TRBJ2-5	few	TGTGCCAGCAGTGCCCGGGACAGGGGAAAGACCCAGTACTTC	CASSARDRGKTQYF
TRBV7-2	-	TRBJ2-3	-	TGTGCCAGCAGCTTACTCCAAGCGATTACGCAGTATTTT	CASSLLQAITQYF
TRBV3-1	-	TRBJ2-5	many	TGTGCCAGCAGCCAAGACCGTCCGGCCTACCAAGAGACCCAGTACTTC	CASSQDRPAYQETQYF
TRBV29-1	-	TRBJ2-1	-	TGCAGCGCCTTACAGGGAAACAATGAGCAGTTCTTC	CSALQGNNEQFF
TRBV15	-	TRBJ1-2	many	TGTGCCACCAGCAGAGATTGGGGTGAAGGGTCTGGCTACACCTTC	CATSRDWGEGSGYTF
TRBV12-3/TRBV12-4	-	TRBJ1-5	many	TGTGCCAGCAGTTTGCAGAATCAGCCCCAGCATTTT	CASSLQNQPQHF
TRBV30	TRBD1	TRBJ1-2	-	TGTGCCTCGGGACAGGGGGACTCTGGCTACACCTTC	CASGQGDSGYTF
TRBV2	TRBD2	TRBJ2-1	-	TGTGCCAGCAGTGAAGCGCGGGTAGCGGGAGTCGCTGAGCAGTTCTTC	CASSEARVAGVAEQFF
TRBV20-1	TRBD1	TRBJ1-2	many	TGCAGTGCTAGAGTCCGGACAGGGGACTATGGCTACACCTTC	CSARVRTGDYGYTF
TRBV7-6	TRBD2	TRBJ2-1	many	TGTGCCAGCAGCGCATCCGGGACTAGGGGCAATGAGCAGTTCTTC	CASSASGTRGNEQFF
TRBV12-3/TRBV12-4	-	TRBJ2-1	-	TGTGCCAGCACCCCTGGGCGGGGGCAGTTCTTC	CASTPGRGQFF
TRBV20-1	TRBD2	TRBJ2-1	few	TGCAGTGCTAGAGATCGGAATACTAGCGGGAGGGCCTGGGGCAACAATGAGCAGTTCTTC	CSARDRNTSGRAWGNNEQFF
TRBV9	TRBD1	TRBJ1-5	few	TGTGCCAGCACCACGGGACAGGGAAGGCATGGCTGGAATCAGCCCCAGCATTTT	CASTTGQGRHGWNQPQHF
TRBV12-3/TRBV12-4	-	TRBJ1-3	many	TGTGCCAGCAGTTATTCCTCTGGAAACACCATATATTTT	CASSYSSGNTIYF